These 15 T cell receptor beta chains came from one sample sequenced in a study of T-cell reconstitution after alpha-beta-depleted transplantation in children (dated by TCRdb to the mid-2010s). The method was PCR. The sequencer listed for this sample is Illumina HiSeq 2500. TCR libraries were prepared with molecular barcoding, using unique molecular identifiers to normalize TCRbeta repertoire quantification. Clones were called with MiXCR by TCRdb after fastp trimmed the public reads at Q25, and only in-frame beta chains were retained. Every distinct CDR3 protein forms one entry, paired with its most common genes and DNA. The sample contains more than 100,000 distinct CDR3 sequences, 23% of them found a single time. The ten largest clonotypes hold roughly a tenth of the sample. The sample's treatment or condition label, in plain terms: allogeneic hematopoietic cell transplantation with graft depleted of TCRalphabeta T cells and CD19 B cells.

This sample comprised PBMCs, mostly from graft donor cells, obtained 180 days after TCRalphabeta/CD19-depleted stem cell transplant. The receptor source for this set is a male patient between 2 and 10 years old who had a stem cell transplant for chronic granulomatous disease, so the T cells may come from the graft donor.

Details on this clonotype: An end of the junction differs from the germline gene, which may be a read error. The chain links TRBV7-7 to TRBJ2-3; D possibly uses TRBD1 or TRBD2 (5 bases each). This CDR3 region has 14 residues. Germline V gives CDR1 SSHAT, CDR2 FNYEAQ (reference sequence). CDR3 in amino acids: CASSLVFGTDTQYF. The CDR3 coding sequence is TGTGCTAGCAGCTTAGTCTTCGGGACGGATACGCAGTATTTT.

Ten or more counts support this clonotype. This rearrangement joins TRBV12-3 or TRBV12-4 to TRBJ1-1; D is undetermined. Trimming cost V 6 bases and J 4 bases, with 12 bases left between them. This CDR3 region has 13 residues. CDR3 nucleotide sequence: TGTGCCAGCAGACCTTCTGGTGTCACTGAAGCTTTCTTT. Translated, it gives CASRPSGVTEAFF.

This clonotype turned up a few times. The chain joins TRBV29-1 to TRBJ2-3; 8 bases match TRBD2. This CDR3 has 15 residues. V was clipped by 6 bases and J by 0 bases; unmatched bases: 8. Germline CDR1 is SQVTM and CDR2 is ANQGSEA. In DNA, the CDR3 is TGCAGCGTATCAATAACTAGCGGAAGCACAGATACGCAGTATTTT. This encodes CSVSITSGSTDTQYF.

This clonotype was seen only a few times. This chain joins TRBV6-4 and TRBJ2-1; TRBD1 or TRBD2 may be the D gene (5 bases each). CDR1 MRHNA and CDR2 SNTAGT come from the germline V gene. The length of the CDR3 is 14 residues. Trimming pared 9 bases from V and 3 bases from J, leaving 15 bases between. The CDR3 DNA reads TGTGCCAGAGGGGTTGGACTGCGCTACAATGAGCAGTTCTTC. Its translation is CARGVGLRYNEQFF.

This clonotype was seen many times. The rearrangement uses TRBV7-9 and TRBJ1-2, with D uncertain. The CDR3 has 14 residues. Deletions cut 1 base from V and 1 base from J, with 7 bases between. Germline V gives CDR1 SEHNR, CDR2 FQNEAQ (reference sequence). The CDR3, as DNA: TGTGCCAGCAGCTTAGTAGGGCTTAACTATGGCTACACCTTC. This translates into CASSLVGLNYGYTF.

This clonotype was seen at least ten times. The chain employs TRBV3-1 and TRBJ2-3; the D is unclear. Germline V lookup: CDR1 LGHDT, CDR2 YNNKEL (reference sequence). V gave up 1 base and J gave up 7 bases, with 12 bases separating them. The CDR3 spans 14 residues. The CDR3 DNA is TGTGCCAGCAGCCAAGTCCCGGAGCGAAATACGCAGTATTTT. Translation gives CASSQVPERNTQYF.

This clonotype has at least ten counts. The genes are TRBV15 and TRBJ2-7; tentative D call: TRBD2 (6 bases). The V and J ends lost 4 bases and 0 bases respectively, with 10 bases between them. Germline CDR1 is LNHNV and CDR2 is YYDKDF (reference sequence). CDR3 length: 14 amino acids. The CDR3 nucleotides are TGTGCCACCAGCAAGGACGGGAGCTCCTACGAGCAGTACTTC. Its protein product is CATSKDGSSYEQYF.

This clonotype was recorded at least ten times. The rearrangement links TRBV7-9 to TRBJ2-7, with D unresolved. V was cut by 1 base and J by 7 bases, with 8 bases left in between. The CDR3 totals 12 residues. Germline loops: CDR1 SEHNR, CDR2 FQNEAQ (reference sequence). The CDR3 loop is CASSLEGREQYF. CDR3 nucleotides: TGTGCCAGCAGCTTAGAGGGTCGGGAGCAGTACTTC.

Concerning this clonotype itself: A single base separates this from a much larger clone, so it may be a read error. V usage is TRBV4-2 and J usage is TRBJ2-3; 8 bases are shared with TRBD2. V dropped 4 bases and J dropped 14; count of bases not matched to a gene: 11. The CDR3 has 13 amino acids. Germline values: CDR1 LGHNA, CDR2 YNFKEQ. CDR3 sequence reads: CASSLSGTRGPYF. The CDR3 nucleotides are TGTGCCAGCAGCCTCTCCGGGACTAGAGGTCCGTATTTT.

This clonotype was detected only a few times. The V gene is TRBV7-2, the J gene TRBJ2-7; tentative D call: TRBD2 (5 bases). CDR1 and CDR2 from the germline V gene are SGHTA and FQGNSA. The CDR3 sequence is 13 residues long. The V and J ends lost 5 bases and 5 bases respectively, with 13 bases between them. The CDR3 here is CASSPRPGNEQYF. DNA of the CDR3: TGTGCCAGCAGCCCTAGACCCGGGAACGAGCAGTACTTC.

The chain employs TRBV5-1 and TRBJ2-1, with D possibly matching TRBD1 (5 bases). V gave up 0 bases and J gave up 13 bases, with 14 bases separating them. The germline V gene encodes CDR1 SGHRS and CDR2 YFSETQ. The CDR3 runs to 13 residues. CDR3 sequence: CASSLEASRGQFF. The CDR3 DNA sequence: TGCGCCAGCAGCTTGGAGGCCTCTAGGGGTCAGTTCTTC.

This rearrangement joins TRBV12-3 or TRBV12-4 to TRBJ2-7; 12 bases are shared with TRBD2. The CDR3 covers 17 residues. With V trimmed by 6 bases and J by 4 bases, 13 bases remained unmatched. The CDR3: CASSLLAGGPINYEQYF. CDR3 nucleotide sequence: TGTGCCAGCAGCCTCCTAGCGGGAGGGCCAATAAATTACGAGCAGTACTTC.

This chain links TRBV5-4 with TRBJ2-3; D possibly corresponds to TRBD1 (6 bases). The length of the CDR3 is 13 residues. Germline CDR1 is SGHNT and CDR2 is YYREEE (reference sequence). Deletions cut 3 bases from V and 5 bases from J, with 10 bases between. This chain's CDR3 is CASSSLQGDTQYF. In DNA, the CDR3 is TGTGCCAGCAGCTCTTTACAGGGAGATACGCAGTATTTT.

In its sample, this clonotype was seen many times. The CDR3 protein is CASSESGGTDTQYF. CDR3 in DNA: TGCGCCAGCAGTGAGTCTGGTGGCACAGATACGCAGTATTTT. The chain is built from TRBV10-2 and TRBJ2-3; D is ambiguous. CDR3 length equals 14 residues. Germline V gene lookup returns CDR1 WSHSY and CDR2 SAAADI. V was cut by 0 bases and J by 1 base, with 5 bases left in between.

The rearrangement uses TRBV25-1 and TRBJ2-7, with D unclear. V was trimmed by 6 bases and J by 1 base, leaving 16 bases between them. This CDR3 has 15 residues. Germline-derived CDR1 and CDR2 are MGHDK and SYGVNS. Written as DNA, the CDR3 is TGTGCCAGCAGAGAAGGAAGGTTAGGTTCCTACGAGCAGTACTTC. Protein product: CASREGRLGSYEQYF.